The clone carrying this TCR beta chain was seen only a few times. What it binds is unknown. V lost 5 bases and J 1 base, leaving 9 bases between the germline ends. CDR1 and CDR2 (germline): SGDLS, YYNGEE. The CDR3 consists of 14 residues. The data originate from a study of beta chain features in type 1 diabetes. Overall study findings and caveats: Shortening that was moderate but significant affected the TCRB CDR3s of Type 1 diabetes patients in all four CD4+ subsets.

Expressed TCRB transcripts were sequenced after all isolated RNA was converted to cDNA. Profiled with immunoSEQ multiplex PCR; TCRdb holds only in-frame clones, not every one. The sample carries around 150,000 clones, about 8.3% recorded once. Sequenced material: central memory CD4+ T cells from blood. The V and J genes are TRBV9 and TRBJ2-2; possible D gene TRBD1, 6 bases. This TCR was recovered from a woman between 18 and 29 years old with type 1 diabetes. DNA for the CDR3: TGTGCCAGCAGTGACAGGCTGAACACCGGGGAGCTGTTTTTT. Translated, it gives CASSDRLNTGELFF.